The 5 T cell receptor beta chains presented below share a single source sample, sequenced in a study of shared clonotypes between healthy human individuals. Sequencing used immunoSEQ multiplex PCR; TCRdb keeps in-frame clones, though not all of them. The table has about 470,000 clones, roughly three quarters seen once. Sequenced input: PBMCs. These receptors all stem from a middle-aged woman in good health. Some clones in this sample may be carry-over from other donors' samples.

The V and J genes are TRBV7-8 and TRBJ1-1; 7 bases map to TRBD1. Trimming removed 4 bases from V and 5 bases from J; junction bases left unmatched: 7. Germline values: CDR1 SGHVS, CDR2 FQNEAQ. The CDR3 is made up of 14 amino acids. CDR3 sequence (DNA): TGTGCCAGCAGCTCCTCACCCAGGGGGACTGAAGCTTTCTTT. Translation: CASSSSPRGTEAFF.

The V and J genes are TRBV7-3 and TRBJ2-7; TRBD2 is a possible D gene (5 bases). The CDR3 totals 15 residues. The germline V gene has CDR1 SGHTA and CDR2 FQGTGA. The V gene lost 5 bases and the J gene lost 5 bases, with 19 bases spanning the gap. CDR3 nucleotides: TGTGCCAGCAGCCCCCCCGGGTCCGAGGGTCACGAGCAGTACTTC. The encoded protein is CASSPPGSEGHEQYF.

The chain couples TRBV18 to TRBJ1-3, with D hard to call. The ends were cut back, 3 bases at V and 0 bases at J, with 21 bases in the middle. The germline gives CDR1 KGHSH, CDR2 LQKENI. The CDR3 spans 19 residues. CDR3 DNA: TGTGCCAGCTCACCCACTTCATCACGCGTAACAAGCTCTGGAAACACCATATATTTT. Encoded protein: CASSPTSSRVTSSGNTIYF.

J is TRBJ2-1 and V is TRBV5-8; no reliable D call. The V and J ends lost 4 bases and 1 base respectively, with 15 bases between them. This CDR3 has 16 residues. Germline loops: CDR1 SGHTS, CDR2 YDEGEE. The chain's CDR3 is CASSGPPFTSYNEQFF. CDR3 in DNA: TGTGCCAGCAGCGGGCCTCCCTTTACATCCTACAATGAGCAGTTCTTC. The entire variable domain, with the rest obtained from reference TRBV5-8 and TRBJ2-1, is as follows: EAGVTQSPTHLIKTRGQQATLRCSPISGHTSVYWYQQALGLGLQFLLWYDEGEERNRGNFPPRFSGRQFPNYSSELNVNALELEDSALYLCASSGPPFTSYNEQFFGPGTRLTVL.

This sequence joins TRBV5-4 and TRBJ1-2; no firm D call. V dropped 7 bases and J dropped 3 bases, with 22 bases sitting between them. Germline V CDR1 and CDR2: SGHNT, YYREEE (reference sequence). The CDR3 totals 16 residues. The DNA for the CDR3 is TGTGCCAGCCTCCCTGGCAGCCCGTCCGCTGACTATGGCTACACCTTC. Translating gives CASLPGSPSADYGYTF.